The entry below gives a single T cell receptor (beta chain) sequence along with its context. Its antigen is currently unknown. This sample was included in a study of STAT5B mutations in CD4+ large granular lymphocyte leukemia. Germline CDR1 reads SEHNR; CDR2 reads FQNEAQ (reference sequence). J was trimmed by 7 bases and V by 4 bases; bases with no gene match: 7. The CDR3 contains 14 residues. The protocol was immunoSEQ multiplex PCR, while the TCRdb copy is restricted to in-frame clones and leaves out a portion. The sample holds about 34,000 clones, about 76% seen once. General study findings and limits: Patient CD4-sorted repertoires looked more clonal than healthy CD4+ repertoires, even without putative leukemic clones. Main leukemic clonotypes were patient-specific, but 20% to 25% appeared at low frequency elsewhere.

The sequenced material came from CD4+ T cells from blood buffy coats. The chain is built from TRBV7-9 and TRBJ1-2, with TRBD1 identical over 9 bases. This clonotype was sampled from a human donor in good health. CDR3 bases: TGTGCCAGCAGCTGGGGACAGGGAGGGACTGGCTACACCTTC. Translation gives CASSWGQGGTGYTF.